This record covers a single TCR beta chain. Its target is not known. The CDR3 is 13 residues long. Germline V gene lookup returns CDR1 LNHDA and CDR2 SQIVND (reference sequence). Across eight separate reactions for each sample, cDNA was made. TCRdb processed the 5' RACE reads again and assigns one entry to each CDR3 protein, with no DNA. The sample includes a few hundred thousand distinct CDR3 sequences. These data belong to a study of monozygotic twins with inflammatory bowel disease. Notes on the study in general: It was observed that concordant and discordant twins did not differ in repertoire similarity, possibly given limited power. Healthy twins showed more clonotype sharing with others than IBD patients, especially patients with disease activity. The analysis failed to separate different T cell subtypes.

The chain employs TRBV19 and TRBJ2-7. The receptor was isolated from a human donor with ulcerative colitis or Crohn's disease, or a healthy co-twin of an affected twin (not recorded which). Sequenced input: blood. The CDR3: CASSMASGDEQYF.